The 18 T cell receptor beta chains below all came from one sample that was sequenced in a study of T cell clonotyping in hematopoietic cell transplantation. The repertoire was sequenced with immunoSEQ multiplex PCR; TCRdb's copy has only in-frame clones and lacks some. The sample consists of 46,000 or so clones, over 75% of them appearing once. The time point was: recipient sample about 28 days before transplant, after cytoreduction. The sample consisted of peripheral blood mononuclear cells, taken before stem cell transplant. The receptors originated from a man aged 60 to 75 with biphenotypic leukemia. Some clones in this sample may be carry-over from other donors' samples.

This clone occurred once. V gene TRBV11-1 combines with J gene TRBJ2-5; D is uncertain. The CDR3 length is 15 residues. V gave up 0 bases and J gave up 0 bases, with 8 bases separating them. Per the germline V gene, CDR1 is SGHAT and CDR2 is FQDESV (reference sequence). CDR3 nucleotide sequence: TGTGCCAGCAGCTTAGCGGTCGGGTACCAAGAGACCCAGTACTTC. Translated: CASSLAVGYQETQYF.

The V call is TRBV7-9, the J call TRBJ2-2; 7 nucleotides agree with TRBD1. CDR3 size: 15 residues. Unmatched junction bases numbered 3, after V lost 5 bases and J lost 0 bases. Germline CDR1 and CDR2: SEHNR and FQNEAQ (reference sequence). The CDR3 coding sequence is TGTGCCAGCAGCCGGGACAGCGCGAACACCGGGGAGCTGTTTTTT. This gives the protein CASSRDSANTGELFF.

This rearrangement joins TRBV4-1 to TRBJ2-7, with 8 bases lining up with TRBD1. J gave up 2 bases and V 4 bases, and 10 bases lay outside the gene matches. The CDR3 is made up of 16 amino acids. The germline CDR1 and CDR2 sequences are MGHRA and YSYEKL. The CDR3, as DNA: TGCGCCAGCAGCCGAAGAGGGGGACAGGTACCCTACGAGCAGTACTTC. Amino acids: CASSRRGGQVPYEQYF.

V is TRBV19 and J is TRBJ1-5, with a possible D match to TRBD1 (6 bases). The germline gives CDR1 LNHDA, CDR2 SQIVND (reference sequence). V lost 6 bases and J lost 6, with 12 bases in between. The CDR3 totals 13 residues. The CDR3 region is CASSYRERQPQHF. CDR3 in DNA: TGTGCCAGTAGCTACAGGGAACGTCAGCCCCAGCATTTT.

This clone was counted between two and nine times. J is TRBJ2-7 and V is TRBV28; D not certain. Trimming pared 5 bases from V and 0 bases from J, leaving 11 bases between. Germline loops: CDR1 MDHEN, CDR2 SYDVKM. CDR3 length equals 14 residues. The CDR3 sequence: CASSQIWDSYEQYF. The DNA for the CDR3 is TGTGCCAGCAGTCAAATTTGGGACTCCTACGAGCAGTACTTC.

This chain connects TRBV5-4 to TRBJ1-1; D is uncertain. CDR1 and CDR2 from the germline V gene are SGHNT and YYREEE (reference sequence). Trimming cost V 2 bases and J 7 bases, with 6 bases left between them. The CDR3 sequence is 11 residues long. In DNA, the CDR3 is TGTGCCAGCAGCTTTGGCGGTGAAGCTTTCTTT. Its protein product is CASSFGGEAFF.

This clone was recorded once. The CDR3 sequence: CAWSDRGEAFF. As DNA, the CDR3 is TGTGCCTGGAGTGACCGGGGGGAAGCTTTCTTT. The chain uses TRBV30 and TRBJ1-1, with D perhaps TRBD1 (5 bases). Trimming took 1 base from V and 8 from J, leaving 8 bases between them. The CDR3 length is 11 residues. The germline V gene has CDR1 GTSNPN and CDR2 SVGIG (reference sequence).

V usage is TRBV27 and J usage is TRBJ2-7; D gene ambiguous. The germline V and J ends were trimmed by 6 bases and 3 bases, with 18 bases remaining between them. The germline CDR1 and CDR2 sequences are MNHEY and SMNVEV (reference sequence). The CDR3 extends over 15 amino acids. The CDR3 DNA is TGTGCCAGCAGCCAGGATCCCACGGCGGTCTACGAGCAGTACTTC. This translates into CASSQDPTAVYEQYF.

The chain recombines TRBV6-5 with TRBJ1-1; 10 bases align to TRBD1. Germline lookup yields CDR1 MNHEY and CDR2 SVGAGI. The CDR3 loop spans 12 amino acids. V gave up 8 bases and J gave up 9 bases; unmatched junction bases: 6. CDR3 sequence: CASGDRGPQAFF. CDR3 DNA sequence: TGTGCCAGCGGGGACAGGGGACCCCAAGCTTTCTTT.

V is TRBV28 and J is TRBJ2-5; 10 bases agree with TRBD1. Germline V lookup: CDR1 MDHEN, CDR2 SYDVKM. The trim removed 6 bases at V and 6 bases at J, leaving 13 bases unmatched. CDR3 length: 16 amino acids. Here the CDR3 reads CASSWGDRGRGKTQYF. As DNA, the CDR3 is TGTGCCAGCAGCTGGGGTGACAGGGGGCGAGGGAAGACCCAGTACTTC.

V gene TRBV30 combines with J gene TRBJ2-5, with D possibly matching TRBD2 (5 bases). From germline, CDR1 is GTSNPN and CDR2 SVGIG (reference sequence). CDR3 length: 16 residues. V was clipped by 3 bases and J by 4 bases, with 21 bases between them. The CDR3 DNA reads TGTGCCTGGAGCCCCAGGTTGCTAGCCCTCGGAGAGACCCAGTACTTC. Its translation: CAWSPRLLALGETQYF.

The V gene is TRBV6-5, the J gene TRBJ1-2; D unclear. The germline V gene has CDR1 MNHEY and CDR2 SVGAGI. V was clipped by 2 bases and J by 8 bases, with 9 bases between them. The CDR3 spans 12 residues. CDR3 DNA sequence: TGTGCCAGCAGTTACGACCTTCGGGGCTACACCTTC. It specifies CASSYDLRGYTF.

The chain links TRBV5-4 to TRBJ1-1; D not resolved. Germline CDR1 and CDR2: SGHNT and YYREEE (reference sequence). The CDR3 is made up of 13 amino acids. Between the trimmed V and J ends, which lost 5 bases and 3 bases, there was a span of 11 bases. Here the CDR3 reads CASRTGFDTEAFF. The CDR3 region has the DNA TGTGCCAGCAGAACGGGGTTCGACACTGAAGCTTTCTTT. The complete variable domain, with remaining parts taken from reference TRBV5-4 and TRBJ1-1, reads ETGVTQSPTHLIKTRGQQVTLRCSSQSGHNTVSWYQQALGQGPQFIFQYYREEENGRGNFPPRFSGLQFPNYSSELNVNALELDDSALYLCASRTGFDTEAFFGQGTRLTVV.

This chain links TRBV28 with TRBJ2-7, with 7 bases fitting TRBD1. Per germline, CDR1 MDHEN and CDR2 SYDVKM. V lost 5 bases and J lost 11; bases outside the gene matches: 6. The CDR3 runs to 11 residues. CDR3 residues: CASSPGQEEYF. CDR3 nucleotides: TGTGCCAGCAGTCCTGGACAGGAAGAGTACTTC.

This sequence joins TRBV5-1 and TRBJ1-6; 10 nucleotides match TRBD1. The trim removed 3 bases at V and 7 bases at J, leaving 7 bases unmatched. CDR1 SGHRS and CDR2 YFSETQ come from the germline V gene. This CDR3 has 16 amino acids. The CDR3 region is CASSWDGTGANSPLHF. The CDR3 nucleotides are TGCGCCAGCAGCTGGGACGGGACAGGGGCGAATTCACCCCTCCACTTT.

This clone was counted a single time. This chain connects TRBV7-2 to TRBJ2-7, with a possible D match to TRBD2 (5 bases). Germline V gene data show CDR1 as SGHTA and CDR2 as FQGNSA. Trimming cost V 3 bases and J 9 bases, with 15 bases left between them. This CDR3 comprises 13 residues. The CDR3 DNA sequence: TGTGCCAGCAGCTTCGGGTTGCGTCGGGGGCAGTACTTC. Translating gives CASSFGLRRGQYF.

This clone was detected once. The chain recombines TRBV7-2 with TRBJ2-7; 7 bases map to TRBD2. This CDR3 is 16 amino acids long. Per germline, CDR1 SGHTA and CDR2 FQGNSA. V shed 1 base, J shed 0 bases, and the junction held 6 bases outside the gene matches. CDR3 DNA sequence: TGTGCCAGCAGCTTAGGACTAGCAAGCTACTCCTACGAGCAGTACTTC. Amino acids: CASSLGLASYSYEQYF. Looking up the rest from reference TRBV7-2 and TRBJ2-7 gives the full variable domain: GAGVSQSPSNKVTEKGKDVELRCDPISGHTALYWYRQSLGQGLEFLIYFQGNSAPDKSGLPSDRFSAERTGGSVSTLTIQRTQQEDSAVYLCASSLGLASYSYEQYFGPGTRLTVT.

The gene calls are TRBV6-1 and TRBJ2-7; D call uncertain. Deletions cut 2 bases from V and 3 bases from J, with 8 bases between. Germline V gives CDR1 MNHNS, CDR2 SASEGT. The CDR3 loop spans 13 amino acids. CDR3 amino acids: CASSEWVFYEQYF. CDR3 DNA sequence: TGTGCCAGCAGTGAATGGGTCTTCTACGAGCAGTACTTC.